What follows describes a single T cell receptor (beta chain). The data stem from a study of regulatory T cells in long-lasting Graves disease. Both iRepertoire HTBI primers and Arm-PCR of CDR3 regions were used to build the TCR beta libraries. TCRdb ran MiXCR on the multiplex PCR reads and lists one entry per CDR3 protein. This sample carries over 450,000 distinct CDR3 sequences, 20% to 25% of them seen once, and the ten largest clones take approximately 6.4%. Time point defined: persistent/refractory GD, antithyroid drugs over 5 years with positive TRAb. There was RNA extracted from PBMCs, and the TCR library was made from it. CDR1 and CDR2 from the germline V gene are KGHSH and LQKENI. Between the trimmed V and J ends, which lost 3 bases and 7 bases, there was a span of 12 bases. The CDR3 extends over 14 amino acids.

The TCR sequence derives from a female donor with Graves disease. The chain employs TRBV18 and TRBJ1-4; no firm D call. Sequenced here: peripheral blood mononuclear cells (PBMCs), sampled when the disease was refractory, from a patient treated with antithyroid drugs. In DNA form, the CDR3 reads TGTGCCAGCTCACCCCAAAGGGATACTGAAAAACTGTTTTTT. Its protein is CASSPQRDTEKLFF.